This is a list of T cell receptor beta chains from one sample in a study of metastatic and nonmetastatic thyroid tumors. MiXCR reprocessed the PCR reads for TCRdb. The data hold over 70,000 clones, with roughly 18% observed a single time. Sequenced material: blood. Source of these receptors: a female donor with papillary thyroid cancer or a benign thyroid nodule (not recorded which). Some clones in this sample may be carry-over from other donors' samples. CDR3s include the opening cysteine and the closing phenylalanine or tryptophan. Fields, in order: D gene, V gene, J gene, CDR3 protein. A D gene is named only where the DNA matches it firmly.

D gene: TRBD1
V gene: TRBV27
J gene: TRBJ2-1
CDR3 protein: CASSFWDSLNEQFF

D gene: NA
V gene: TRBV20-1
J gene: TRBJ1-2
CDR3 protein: CSAKELYGYTF

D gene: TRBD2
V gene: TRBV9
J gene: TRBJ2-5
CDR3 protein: CASSDPRREGWETQYF

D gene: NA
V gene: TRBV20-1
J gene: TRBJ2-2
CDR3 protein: CSAIPGETGELFF

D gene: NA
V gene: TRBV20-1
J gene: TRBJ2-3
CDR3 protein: CSASPRSIF

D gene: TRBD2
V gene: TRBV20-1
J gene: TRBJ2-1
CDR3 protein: CSARDLASGRAYNEQFF

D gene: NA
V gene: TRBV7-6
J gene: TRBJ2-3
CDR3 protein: CASSLFAGSSSTDTQYF

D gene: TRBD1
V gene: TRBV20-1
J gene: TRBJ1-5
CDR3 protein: CSAATDRASYSNQPQHF

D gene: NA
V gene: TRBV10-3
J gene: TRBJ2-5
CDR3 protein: CAISGDLGETQYF

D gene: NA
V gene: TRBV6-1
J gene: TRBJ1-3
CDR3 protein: CASSFQGSGNTIYF

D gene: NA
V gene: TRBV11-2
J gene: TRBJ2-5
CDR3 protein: CASSLVYESLGSGETQYF

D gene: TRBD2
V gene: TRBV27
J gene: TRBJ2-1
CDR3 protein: CASSGTPREGDEQFF

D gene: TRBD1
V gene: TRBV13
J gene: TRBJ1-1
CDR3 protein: CASSAEQGRERAFF